This TCR beta chain originates from a study of response to subunit inactivated influenza vaccine (dated by TCRdb to 2016 to 2019). For the wider study: Deep quantitative profiling of the T cell receptor repertoire was used in the study to follow responses to a trivalent subunit inactivated influenza vaccine.

The research as a whole found: The authors suggested that each seasonal influenza vaccination may recruit only a limited number of new T cells.

For CDR1 and CDR2, the germline V gene lists ENHRY and SYGVKD. V is shortened by 5 bases, J by 6 bases, and the region joining them spans 14 bases. The CDR3 holds 14 amino acids from the cysteine to the phenylalanine. Left in the record is the CDR3 DNA by itself, 42 bases read in frame from the first base. This clonotype appeared many times. This receptor's antigen is unknown. No much larger clone exists at a distance of one base, and base qualities are not known. To prepare the library, RT-PCR was applied. This sample was sequenced with an Illumina HiSeq 2500. TCRdb itself trimmed the public reads at Q25 with fastp, ran MiXCR and retained productive beta chains. CDR3 protein sequences are deduplicated, and each keeps its most common genes and DNA. In all, the sample holds 150,000 to 200,000 distinct CDR3 sequences, and about an eighth of those were seen once. The biggest ten clones account for approximately 30% of the sample.

The data were also submitted as part of a second study, on T cells expressing NK-cell markers. That second report states: The TCR beta cDNA libraries were made using 5'RACE template switching, a step that added both a universal primer site and unique molecular identifiers. In sorted CD3+CD56+NKG2C+, CD3+CD56+NKG2C- and CD3+CD56-NKG2C+ T-cell subsets from eight or nine donors, TCR beta-chain repertoires were profiled. Of the eight sequenced donors, seven were found to be HCMV-seropositive and one was found to be HCMV-seronegative. In several experiments an anti-gammadeltaTCR antibody was added to restrict sorting to alphabetaTCR-expressing T cells. In several donors, the dominant CD3+CD56+NKG2C+ clonotypes ranked among the top 10 CD8+ clonotypes, making up roughly 1.0-8% of CD8+ T cells. Those dominant clonotypes were again the most abundant among CD3+CD56-NKG2C+ cells in several donors, at about 28.3-65%. Whether the expanded NKG2C-expressing T cell clones were specific for HCMV antigens was left unclear. All eight donors whose samples were sequenced were randomly selected healthy volunteers, three of them men and five women. HCMV serostatus was determined by detecting HCMV-specific IgG in serum with a commercial ELISA kit. Peripheral blood mononuclear cells were isolated from blood by Ficoll density gradient centrifugation. CD4+ and CD8+ T cells were isolated from PBMC by magnetic immunoseparation with Miltenyi isolation kits. cDNA synthesis was primed from the TCR beta constant segment, followed by two successive PCR amplification steps. Illumina HiSeq 2000/2500, MiSeq or NextSeq was used to sequence libraries as 2 x 150 bp reads. Reads were demultiplexed and grouped by UMI with MIGEC, and clonotypes were assembled and quantified with MiTCR. To exclude erroneous sequences, any TCR cDNA sequence not supported by at least two reads was discarded. The tcR package was used for downstream repertoire analysis, with clonotypes matched between fractions based on CDR3 nucleotide sequence plus V segment. VDJmatch was used to annotate antigen specificity against VDJdb, with one amino acid substitution in CDR3 permitted.

The chain is made from TRBV10-3 and TRBJ2-1; D gene: possibly TRBD1, on 6 matching bases. The input for sequencing was CD8+ T cells sorted from PBMCs, taken approximately 13 days after vaccination. The TCR originated in a man aged 50 to 59 who received an inactivated influenza vaccine. Donor details come from another sample of the same person, matched by shared clones. Here is the DNA: TGTGCCATCAGTCCGACAGGCCCCAGCAATGAGCAGTTCTTC. It codes for CAISPTGPSNEQFF.